A single sample gave rise to the 5 T cell receptor beta chains below, sequenced in a study of T cell changes during pregnancy in multiple sclerosis. Produced via immunoSEQ multiplex PCR; TCRdb's table is partial and in-frame only. The profile shows roughly 60,000 clones, about 96% of them singletons. This specimen was CD8+ T cells from peripheral blood mononuclear cells, taken after pregnancy. These receptors came from a female donor with multiple sclerosis, enrolled in a pregnancy study.

This sequence joins TRBV5-6 and TRBJ1-1, with TRBD1 matching over 7 bases. V shed 2 bases and J 7 bases; nucleotides not matched to a gene: 8. The CDR3 extends over 14 amino acids. Germline V lookup: CDR1 SGHDT, CDR2 YYEEEE. The CDR3 nucleotides read TGTGCCAGCAGCTTTTCGACAGGGATAGGTGAAGCTTTCTTT. This translates into CASSFSTGIGEAFF.

This chain uses TRBV27 with TRBJ2-5; 7 bases fit TRBD2. The CDR3 totals 15 residues. Looked up from germline, CDR1 is MNHEY and CDR2 is SMNVEV (reference sequence). With V trimmed by 3 bases and J by 2 bases, 6 bases remained unmatched. CDR3 in amino acids: CASSLFLAAQETQYF. The DNA of the CDR3 is TGTGCCAGCAGTTTGTTTCTAGCGGCACAAGAGACCCAGTACTTC.

The chain couples TRBV30 to TRBJ2-5, with D possibly being TRBD2 (5 bases). The J call may be wrong; the DNA end is better matched by TRBJ2-7. Germline V CDR1 and CDR2: GTSNPN, SVGIG (reference sequence). The CDR3 extends over 14 amino acids. The CDR3 sequence is CAWSVPGNSYEQYF. CDR3 DNA: TGTGCCTGGAGTGTACCCGGGAACTCCTACGAGCAGTACTTC.

The chain is built from TRBV27 and TRBJ2-7; 10 bases line up with TRBD1. CDR1 MNHEY and CDR2 SMNVEV come from the germline V gene (reference sequence). The CDR3 runs to 14 residues. V lost 8 bases to trimming and J lost 4 bases; unmatched junction nucleotides: 8. This CDR3 reads CASRPGTGVYEQYF. CDR3 sequence (DNA): TGTGCCAGCCGCCCCGGGACAGGGGTATACGAGCAGTACTTC.

The V call is TRBV6-5, the J call TRBJ2-2; D gene ambiguous. Trimming cost V 0 bases and J 8 bases, with 10 bases left between them. CDR1 is MNHEY and CDR2 is SVGAGI in the germline V gene. The CDR3 totals 14 residues. This CDR3 reads CASSYSSIPGELFF. The CDR3 DNA is TGTGCCAGCAGTTACTCGTCCATCCCAGGGGAGCTGTTTTTT.